The present entry profiles one T cell receptor (beta chain) with its context. Antigen specificity is unknown. Germline loops: CDR1 SQVTM, CDR2 ANQGSEA. The V and J ends lost 7 bases and 5 bases respectively, with 23 bases between them. The CDR3 spans 16 residues. These data come from a study of cytomegalovirus exposure and HLA in healthy donors. Primers included in the PCR were 60 Vbeta and 13 Jbeta primers. Only in-frame clones appear in the TCRdb table, and some are missing; sequencing was by immunoSEQ multiplex PCR. Here the sample spans approximately 150,000 clones, 80% being singletons. General study findings and limits: Evidence from a later analysis indicated that most CMV-associated TCR beta chains looked HLA-restricted. A missense variant in DCLRE1C was later tied to TCR beta V- and J-gene trimming.

Sequencing input: PBMCs. This TCR was sampled from a man aged 18 to 35 in good health and CMV-seropositive. This chain links TRBV29-1 with TRBJ1-4; D may be TRBD1 (5 bases). CDR3 in amino acids: CSALTFRGALNEKLFF. For the CDR3, the DNA is TGCAGCGCGTTGACTTTCCGTGGGGCGTTAAATGAAAAACTGTTTTTT.